These T cell receptor beta chains were read from a single sample in a study of T cell responses to AZD1222 COVID-19 vaccine. Clones were read by immunoSEQ multiplex PCR, and TCRdb kept only the in-frame ones, dropping some. Of some 140,000 clones detected, approximately 92% appear once; the ten largest clones hold 3.1%. Sequencing used peripheral blood, obtained on day 0 of AZD1222 vaccination. The receptors were sampled from an adult in good health. Both conserved end residues are part of each CDR3. D genes are given only for firm matches. The size entry is marked missing in some rows and otherwise reads once, few, many or a size class.

D gene,clone size,V gene,J gene,CDR3 protein,CDR3 DNA
.,.,TRBV5-5,TRBJ1-1,CASSLAGGTGTEAFF,TGTGCCAGCAGCTTGGCCGGGGGTACGGGGACTGAAGCTTTCTTT
.,.,TRBV6-5,TRBJ2-7,CASSRYSYEQYF,TGTGCCAGCAGCCGATACTCCTACGAGCAGTACTTC
.,medium-sized,TRBV6-1,TRBJ2-2,CASSERPTNTGELFF,TGTGCCAGCAGTGAACGTCCGACGAACACCGGGGAGCTGTTTTTT
.,.,TRBV19,TRBJ1-4,CATIDSLLFF,TGTGCCACAATAGACAGCCTACTGTTTTTT
TRBD1,.,TRBV11-3,TRBJ2-1,CASSFDRGGNNEQFF,TGTGCCAGCAGCTTCGACAGGGGAGGAAACAATGAGCAGTTCTTC
TRBD1,.,TRBV27,TRBJ2-5,CASSPRNGQGGLYF,TGTGCCAGCAGTCCACGGAACGGACAGGGAGGACTGTACTTC
.,.,TRBV30,TRBJ1-1,CAWAAATEAFF,TGTGCCTGGGCGGCCGCCACTGAAGCTTTCTTT
.,.,TRBV3-1/TRBV3-2,TRBJ2-3,CASSQDPRIGTQYF,TGTGCCAGCAGCCAAGACCCTAGAATTGGTACGCAGTATTTT
.,.,TRBV7-2,TRBJ1-1,CASSLPHGGSTEAFF,TGTGCCAGCAGCTTACCGCACGGGGGGAGCACTGAAGCTTTCTTT
TRBD1,.,TRBV5-1,TRBJ2-3,CASSLQGARTDTQYF,TGCGCCAGCAGCTTGCAGGGGGCTCGGACAGATACGCAGTATTTT
TRBD1,.,TRBV29-1,TRBJ1-1,CSAPPGQINTEAFF,TGCAGTGCCCCCCCGGGACAGATCAACACTGAAGCTTTCTTT
.,.,TRBV28,TRBJ2-4,CASSGKGIAKNIQYF,TGTGCCAGCAGTGGGAAAGGGATAGCCAAAAACATTCAGTACTTC
.,.,TRBV14,TRBJ1-4,CASSSQAPENFNEKLFF,TGTGCCAGCAGCTCCCAAGCGCCTGAGAACTTTAATGAAAAACTGTTTTTT
TRBD1,.,TRBV6-6,TRBJ2-5,CASSSRGLEETQYF,TGTGCCAGCAGTTCCAGGGGGCTAGAAGAGACCCAGTACTTC
.,.,TRBV5-1,TRBJ2-1,CASSFQTGSYNEQFF,TGCGCCAGCAGCTTTCAGACAGGTTCTTACAATGAGCAGTTCTTC
TRBD2,few,TRBV10-2,TRBJ2-2,CASSESGGTGELFF,TGCGCCAGCAGTGAGTCCGGGGGGACCGGGGAGCTGTTTTTT
.,.,TRBV5-6,TRBJ1-2,CASVFTGTLYGYTF,TGTGCCAGCGTCTTCACAGGAACCCTCTATGGCTACACCTTC